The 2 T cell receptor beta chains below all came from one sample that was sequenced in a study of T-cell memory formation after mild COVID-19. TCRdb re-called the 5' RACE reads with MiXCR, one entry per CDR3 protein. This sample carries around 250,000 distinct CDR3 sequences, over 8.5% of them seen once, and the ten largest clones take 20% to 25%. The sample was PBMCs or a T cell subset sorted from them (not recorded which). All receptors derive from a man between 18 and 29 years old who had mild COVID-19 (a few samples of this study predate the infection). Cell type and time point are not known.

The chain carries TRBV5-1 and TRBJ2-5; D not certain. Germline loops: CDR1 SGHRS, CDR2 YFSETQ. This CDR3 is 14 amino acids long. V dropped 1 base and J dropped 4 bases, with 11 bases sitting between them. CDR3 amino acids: CASSLIGNGETQYF. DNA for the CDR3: TGCGCCAGCAGCTTGATAGGGAACGGAGAGACCCAGTACTTC.

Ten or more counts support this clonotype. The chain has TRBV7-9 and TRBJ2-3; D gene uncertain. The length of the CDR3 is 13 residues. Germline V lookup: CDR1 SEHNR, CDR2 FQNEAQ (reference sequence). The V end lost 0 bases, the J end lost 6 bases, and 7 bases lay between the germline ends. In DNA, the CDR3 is TGTGCCAGCAGCTTAGCGCAAAGGGATACGCAGTATTTT. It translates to CASSLAQRDTQYF.